This is a list of T cell receptor beta chains from one sample in a study of PD-L1 blockade in urothelial cancer. Method: immunoSEQ multiplex PCR; TCRdb's copy keeps in-frame clones and lacks some. There are about 95,000 clones in the sample; 90% occur only once, and 1.5% to 2% lies in the top ten. This material consisted of PBMCs, taken around atezolizumab (anti-PD-L1) treatment. Receptors were obtained from a man aged 55 to 70 with urothelial cancer. Each CDR3 is given with its conserved first and last residue. A D gene is named only where the DNA matches it firmly. Only some rows state a clone size, as once, few, many or a class for expanded clones.

j_call,v_call,d_call,clone_size,cdr3_nt,cdr3_aa
TRBJ2-7,TRBV5-1,TRBD1,once,TGCGCCAGCAGCGGGGACAGTGAGTCCGAGCAGTACTTC,CASSGDSESEQYF
TRBJ2-7,TRBV18,NA,NA,TGTGCCAGCTCACAACAGGGACCCGAGCAGTACTTC,CASSQQGPEQYF
TRBJ1-5,TRBV18,NA,NA,TGTGCCAGCTCACGGGGGGGGAATCAGCCCCAGCATTTT,CASSRGGNQPQHF
TRBJ1-6,TRBV2,NA,NA,TGTGCCAGCAGTGGTTGGGGGGATTCACCCCTCCACTTT,CASSGWGDSPLHF
TRBJ1-2,TRBV7-9,TRBD1,NA,TGTGCCAGCAGCAATCGGACAGGGACTCGTGGCTACACCTTC,CASSNRTGTRGYTF
TRBJ2-6,TRBV7-3,TRBD1,NA,TGTGCCAGCTCCCCCGGGACAGGGAGGGGACTTCCCCTCTCTGGGGCCAACGTCCTGACTTTC,CASSPGTGRGLPLSGANVLTF
TRBJ2-1,TRBV7-3,NA,NA,TGTGCCAGCAGCTTAATAGGGTCGGGGGGCGGAAATGAGCAGTTCTTC,CASSLIGSGGGNEQFF
TRBJ2-5,TRBV4-1,NA,NA,TGCGCCAGCAGCCAAGGTACTCCGCCGAAGACCCAGTACTTC,CASSQGTPPKTQYF
TRBJ1-5,TRBV10-3,NA,NA,TGTGCCATCAGCTCCCGGGAGGGGAGAAATCAGCCCCAGCATTTT,CAISSREGRNQPQHF
TRBJ2-1,TRBV4-2,TRBD2,NA,TGTGCCAGCAGCCAAAAGGCCGCTAGCGGGGGGAACAATGAGCAGTTCTTC,CASSQKAASGGNNEQFF
TRBJ2-3,TRBV11-1,NA,NA,TGTGCCAGCAGCTCCCCCCTACCTTCTAGCACAGATACGCAGTATTTT,CASSSPLPSSTDTQYF
TRBJ1-1,TRBV27,TRBD1,NA,TGTGCCAGCAGTTCCAGACAGGGTTTCACTGAAGCTTTCTTT,CASSSRQGFTEAFF
TRBJ1-4,TRBV7-2,NA,NA,TGTGCCAGCAGCCCCTCCCGGGCCGCGGGAAAACTGTTTTTT,CASSPSRAAGKLFF
TRBJ2-7,TRBV9,NA,NA,TGTGCCAGCAATGGGGGGTCCAGCTCCTACGAGCAGTACTTC,CASNGGSSSYEQYF
TRBJ2-7,TRBV13,NA,NA,TGTGCCAGCAGCTTACAGGGGGGATACCACGAGCAGTACTTC,CASSLQGGYHEQYF
TRBJ2-7,TRBV30,TRBD1,NA,TGTGCCTGGAGTAACAGGGGGATAGGCGAGCAGTACTTC,CAWSNRGIGEQYF
TRBJ2-2,TRBV20-1,NA,NA,TGCAGTGTGCTAGGGGACGGGGAGCTGTTTTTT,CSVLGDGELFF
TRBJ2-7,TRBV11-1,NA,NA,TGTGCCAGCAGCTTTAGCGACATCTCCTACGAGCAGTACTTC,CASSFSDISYEQYF
TRBJ2-5,TRBV29-1,TRBD1,few,TGCAGCGTTGTCGAGACAGGGTTCCAAGAGACCCAGTACTTC,CSVVETGFQETQYF
TRBJ2-7,TRBV5-1,TRBD2,NA,TGCGCCAGCAGCTTGGAATCTAGCGGCAACTACGAGCAGTACTTC,CASSLESSGNYEQYF
TRBJ2-3,TRBV7-9,TRBD2,NA,TGTGCCAGCAGCTTAGCTTTGGGGGGGTACACAGATACGCAGTATTTT,CASSLALGGYTDTQYF
TRBJ2-7,TRBV4-1,TRBD2,NA,TGCGCCAGCAGCCGTCAACTAAGCGGGGGAGCCAAGGAACCCGCCTACGAGCAGTACTTC,CASSRQLSGGAKEPAYEQYF
TRBJ1-2,TRBV15,NA,NA,TGTGCCACCAGCAGAGATGTTTCCCCGGATGGCTACACCTTC,CATSRDVSPDGYTF
TRBJ2-3,TRBV5-6,TRBD2,NA,TGTGCCAGCAGCTTGTCGTTTTTGGGACTAGCGGACACAGATACGCAGTATTTT,CASSLSFLGLADTDTQYF
TRBJ1-3,TRBV30,TRBD1,NA,TGTGCCTGGAGTCGCCGGGACAGGGCGCTCTCTGGAAACACCATATATTTT,CAWSRRDRALSGNTIYF
TRBJ1-1,TRBV6-1,NA,NA,TGTGCCAGCAGTGAAAGGGGCGCAGACACTGAAGCTTTCTTT,CASSERGADTEAFF
TRBJ2-3,TRBV7-6,TRBD2,NA,TGTGCCAGCAGCAGCCGGTCGGGAGGGGATACGCAGTATTTT,CASSSRSGGDTQYF
TRBJ2-5,TRBV29-1,TRBD1,once,TGCAGCGTTGAGAGGACAGGGACAGAGACCCAGTACTTC,CSVERTGTETQYF
TRBJ1-4,TRBV5-1,TRBD1,NA,TGCGCCAGCAGCTCACAGGGGGCGGCTAATGAAAAACTGTTTTTT,CASSSQGAANEKLFF
TRBJ2-7,TRBV6-5,TRBD2,NA,TGTGCCAGCAGGAGGGACTACCAAACCTACGAGCAGTACTTC,CASRRDYQTYEQYF
TRBJ1-5,TRBV18,TRBD1,NA,TGTGCCAGCTCACCGGTGGGACAGGGGGCGAGTAGCAATCAGCCCCAGCATTTT,CASSPVGQGASSNQPQHF
TRBJ2-1,TRBV7-9,TRBD2,NA,TGTGCCAGCAGGGCTACTAGCGGGGGATACAATGAGCAGTTCTTC,CASRATSGGYNEQFF
TRBJ2-5,TRBV7-7,TRBD2,NA,TGTGCTAGCAGCTTGGGACTAGCGGGAGGAGGAGAGACCCAGTACTTC,CASSLGLAGGGETQYF
TRBJ2-5,TRBV7-2,NA,NA,TGTGCCAGCAGCCACGGGGGGACAGGATATTACTTC,CASSHGGTGYYF
TRBJ2-2,TRBV19,NA,NA,TGTGCCAGTAGTGCGCAGGGTTCCGGGGAGCTGTTTTTT,CASSAQGSGELFF
TRBJ1-4,TRBV6-1,NA,NA,TGTGCCAGCAGTGAGATGTCGGCAACTAATGAAAAACTGTTTTTT,CASSEMSATNEKLFF
TRBJ2-7,TRBV6-6,TRBD1,NA,TGTGCCAGCAGCCTAACCGGACAGGGCCTCAACGAGCAGTACTTC,CASSLTGQGLNEQYF
TRBJ2-5,TRBV7-2,TRBD2,NA,TGTGCCAGCAGCAACTCTCCTAGCGGGAGCACCCCGACCCAGTACTTC,CASSNSPSGSTPTQYF
TRBJ2-5,TRBV5-4,NA,NA,TGTGCCAGCAGCGGAGGACTAAACATTACCCAGTACTTC,CASSGGLNITQYF